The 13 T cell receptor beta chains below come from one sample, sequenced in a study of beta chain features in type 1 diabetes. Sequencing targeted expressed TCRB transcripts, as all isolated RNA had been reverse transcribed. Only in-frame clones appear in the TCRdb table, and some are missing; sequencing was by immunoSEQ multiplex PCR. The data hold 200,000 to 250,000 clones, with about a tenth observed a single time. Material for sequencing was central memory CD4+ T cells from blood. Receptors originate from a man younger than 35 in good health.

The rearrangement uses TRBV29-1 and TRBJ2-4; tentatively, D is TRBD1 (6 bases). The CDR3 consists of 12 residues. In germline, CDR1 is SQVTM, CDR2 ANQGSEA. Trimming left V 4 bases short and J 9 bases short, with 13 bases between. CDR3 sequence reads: CSVVQGHTIQYF. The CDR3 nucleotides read TGCAGCGTTGTACAGGGTCATACCATTCAGTACTTC.

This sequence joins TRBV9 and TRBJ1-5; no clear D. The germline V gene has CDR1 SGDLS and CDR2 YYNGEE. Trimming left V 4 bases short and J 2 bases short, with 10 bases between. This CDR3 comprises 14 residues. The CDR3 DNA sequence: TGTGCCAGCAGCCCGAAAGTGGGCAATCAGCCCCAGCATTTT. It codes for CASSPKVGNQPQHF.

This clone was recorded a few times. The DNA for the CDR3 is TGCCCGGGGTGCTTGGGTGGCAGCAATGAGCAGTTCTTC. This codes for CPGCLGGSNEQFF. The rearrangement links TRBV5-1 to TRBJ2-1; the D gene is possibly TRBD2 (5 bases). The length of the CDR3 is 13 residues. Per the germline V gene, CDR1 is SGHRS and CDR2 is YFSETQ.

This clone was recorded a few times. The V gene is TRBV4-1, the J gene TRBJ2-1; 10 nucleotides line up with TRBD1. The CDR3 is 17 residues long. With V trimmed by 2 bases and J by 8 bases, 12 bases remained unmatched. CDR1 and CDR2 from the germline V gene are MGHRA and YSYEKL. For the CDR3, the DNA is TGCGCCAGCAGCCAAAATAGGGGACAGGGGAGTAGGGATGAGCAGTTCTTC. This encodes CASSQNRGQGSRDEQFF.

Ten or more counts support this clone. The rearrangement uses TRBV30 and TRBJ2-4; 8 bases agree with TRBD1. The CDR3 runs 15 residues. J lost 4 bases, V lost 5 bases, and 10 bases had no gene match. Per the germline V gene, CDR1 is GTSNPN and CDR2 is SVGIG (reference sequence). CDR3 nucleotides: TGTGCCTGGGAAGGCCCGGGACAGGCTAAAAACATTCAGTACTTC. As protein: CAWEGPGQAKNIQYF.

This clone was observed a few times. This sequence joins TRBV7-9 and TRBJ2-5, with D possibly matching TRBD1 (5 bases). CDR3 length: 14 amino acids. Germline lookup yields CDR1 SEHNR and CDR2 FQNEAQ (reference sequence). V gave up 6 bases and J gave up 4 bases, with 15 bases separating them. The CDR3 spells CASRPTGAVETQYF. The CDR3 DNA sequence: TGTGCCAGCAGGCCAACTGGGGCAGTAGAGACCCAGTACTTC. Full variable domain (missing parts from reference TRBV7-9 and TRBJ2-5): DTGVSQNPRHKITKRGQNVTFRCDPISEHNRLYWYRQTLGQGPEFLTYFQNEAQLEKSRLLSDRFSAERPKGSFSTLEIQRTEQGDSAMYLCASRPTGAVETQYFGPGTRLLVL.

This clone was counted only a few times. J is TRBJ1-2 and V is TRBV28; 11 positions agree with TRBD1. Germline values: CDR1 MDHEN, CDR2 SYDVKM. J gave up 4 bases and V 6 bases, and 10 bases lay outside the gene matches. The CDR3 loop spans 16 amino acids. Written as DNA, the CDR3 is TGTGCCAGCAGCACCCCGGACAGGGGGCGCTTCTATGGCTACACCTTC. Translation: CASSTPDRGRFYGYTF.

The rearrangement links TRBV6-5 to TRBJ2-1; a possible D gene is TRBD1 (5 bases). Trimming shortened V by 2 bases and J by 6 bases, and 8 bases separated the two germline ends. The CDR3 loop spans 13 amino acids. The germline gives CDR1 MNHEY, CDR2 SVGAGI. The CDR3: CASSYGQGNEQFF. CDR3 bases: TGTGCCAGCAGTTACGGGCAGGGCAATGAGCAGTTCTTC.

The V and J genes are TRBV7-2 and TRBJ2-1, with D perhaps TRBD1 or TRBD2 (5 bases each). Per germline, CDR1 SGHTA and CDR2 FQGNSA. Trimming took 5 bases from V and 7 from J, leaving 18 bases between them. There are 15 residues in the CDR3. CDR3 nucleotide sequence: TGTGCCAGCAGCCACAGGACTGCGGTCCCGAATGAGCAGTTCTTC. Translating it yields CASSHRTAVPNEQFF.

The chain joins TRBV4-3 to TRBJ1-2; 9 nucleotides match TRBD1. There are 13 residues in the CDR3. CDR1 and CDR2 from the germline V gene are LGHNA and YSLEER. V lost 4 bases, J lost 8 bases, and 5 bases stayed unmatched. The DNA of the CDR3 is TGCGCCAGCAGCCTAGGACAGGGGCTGGGCTACACCTTC. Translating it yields CASSLGQGLGYTF.

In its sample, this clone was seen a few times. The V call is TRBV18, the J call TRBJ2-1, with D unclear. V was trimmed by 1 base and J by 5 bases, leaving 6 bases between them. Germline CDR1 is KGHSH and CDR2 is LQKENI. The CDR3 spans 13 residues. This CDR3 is CASSPLVDNEQFF. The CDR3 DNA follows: TGTGCCAGCTCACCACTCGTCGACAATGAGCAGTTCTTC.

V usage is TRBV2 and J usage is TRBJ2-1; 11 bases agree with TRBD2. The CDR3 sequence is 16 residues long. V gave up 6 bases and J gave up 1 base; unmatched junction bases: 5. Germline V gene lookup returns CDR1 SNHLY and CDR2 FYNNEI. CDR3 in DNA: TGTGCCAGCAGGGAACTAGCGGGAGATTCCTACAATGAGCAGTTCTTC. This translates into CASRELAGDSYNEQFF.

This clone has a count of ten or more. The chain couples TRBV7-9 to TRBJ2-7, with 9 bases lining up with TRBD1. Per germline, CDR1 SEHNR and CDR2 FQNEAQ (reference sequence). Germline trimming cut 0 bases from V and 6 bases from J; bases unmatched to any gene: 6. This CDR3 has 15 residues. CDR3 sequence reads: CASSLAGTGQFEQYF. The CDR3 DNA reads TGTGCCAGCAGCTTAGCGGGGACAGGGCAGTTCGAGCAGTACTTC.